The clone carrying this TCR beta chain was detected a few times. This sample is drawn from a study of blood T cell repertoires in COVID-19. CDR3 length: 15 residues. Method: immunoSEQ multiplex PCR; TCRdb's copy keeps in-frame clones and lacks some. The sample has about 150,000 clones; about 88% are singletons. Sequencing was done on a sample of peripheral blood. The sequence came from a human donor with COVID-19, enrolled during active disease. The donor label of this sample is uncertain. The V call is TRBV21-1, the J call TRBJ1-2. TRBV21-1 is marked as a pseudogene. As DNA, the CDR3 is TGTGCCAGCAGCCCCTTGCGGGACTTTAACTATGGCTACACCTTC. Translation gives CASSPLRDFNYGYTF.